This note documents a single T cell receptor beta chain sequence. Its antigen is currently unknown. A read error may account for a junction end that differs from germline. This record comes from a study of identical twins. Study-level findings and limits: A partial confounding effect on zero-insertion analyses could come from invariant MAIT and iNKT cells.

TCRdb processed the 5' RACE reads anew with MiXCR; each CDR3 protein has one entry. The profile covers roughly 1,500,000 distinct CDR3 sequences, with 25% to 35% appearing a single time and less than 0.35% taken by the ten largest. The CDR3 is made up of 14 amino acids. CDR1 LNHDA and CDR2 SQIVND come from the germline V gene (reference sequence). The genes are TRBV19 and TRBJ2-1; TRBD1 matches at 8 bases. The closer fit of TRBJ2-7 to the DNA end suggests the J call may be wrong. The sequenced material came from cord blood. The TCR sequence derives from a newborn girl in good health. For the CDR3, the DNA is TGTGCCGGTAGTATAGTGGACAGGGACGGCGAGCAGTACTTC. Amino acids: CAGSIVDRDGEQYF.